This TCR beta chain was identified in a study of cytotoxic CD8 clonotypes in ibrutinib-treated CLL. Repertoires were generated with immunoSEQ multiplex PCR, while TCRdb's copy carries only in-frame clones and drops some. There are 40,000 or so clones in the sample; about half occur only once, and about 20% lies in the top ten. Findings and caveats of the study: Sustained-remission and progressing patients diverged in sampling times.

A note on this clone: Its specificity is unknown.

Germline loops: CDR1 MNHEY, CDR2 SVGAGI. Trimming stripped 5 bases from V and 0 bases from J, with 11 bases between. The CDR3 length is 14 residues. The sequenced sample was PBMCs, obtained before ibrutinib treatment. This clonotype was sampled from a human donor with chronic lymphocytic leukemia. V usage is TRBV6-5 and J usage is TRBJ2-7; possible D gene TRBD1, 6 bases. CDR3 DNA sequence: TGTGCCAGCAGTCGCAGGGGTGGCTCCTACGAGCAGTACTTC. Translating gives CASSRRGGSYEQYF.